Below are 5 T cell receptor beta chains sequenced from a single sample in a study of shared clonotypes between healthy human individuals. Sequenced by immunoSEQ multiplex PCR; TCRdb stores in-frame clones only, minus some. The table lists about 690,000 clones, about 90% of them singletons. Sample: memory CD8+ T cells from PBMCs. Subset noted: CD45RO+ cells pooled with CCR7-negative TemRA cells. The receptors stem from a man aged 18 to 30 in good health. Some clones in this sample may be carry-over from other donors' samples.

DNA of the CDR3: TGTGCCAGCAGTTTCTCCAGGGAAGATGAGCAGTTCTTC. This encodes CASSFSREDEQFF. V usage is TRBV27 and J usage is TRBJ2-1, with D tentatively TRBD1 (5 bases). Trimming took off 3 bases at V and 8 bases at J, with 11 bases between the two ends. Germline assignment: CDR1 MNHEY and CDR2 SMNVEV (reference sequence). This CDR3 has 13 residues.

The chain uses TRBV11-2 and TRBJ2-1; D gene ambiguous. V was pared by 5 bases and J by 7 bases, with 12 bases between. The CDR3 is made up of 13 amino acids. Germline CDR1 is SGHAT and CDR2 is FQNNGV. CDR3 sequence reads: CASSEDRANEQFF. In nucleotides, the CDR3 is TGTGCCAGCAGCGAGGACCGTGCGAATGAGCAGTTCTTC. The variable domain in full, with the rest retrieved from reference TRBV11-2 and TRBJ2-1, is EAGVAQSPRYKIIEKRQSVAFWCNPISGHATLYWYQQILGQGPKLLIQFQNNGVVDDSQLPKDRFSAERLKGVDSTLKIQPAKLEDSAVYLCASSEDRANEQFFGPGTRLTVL.

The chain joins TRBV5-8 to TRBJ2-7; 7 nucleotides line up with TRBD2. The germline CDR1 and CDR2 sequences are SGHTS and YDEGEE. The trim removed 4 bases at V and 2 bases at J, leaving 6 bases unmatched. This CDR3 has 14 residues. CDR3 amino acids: CASSGGDGAYEQYF. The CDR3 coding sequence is TGTGCCAGCAGCGGGGGGGACGGGGCCTACGAGCAGTACTTC.

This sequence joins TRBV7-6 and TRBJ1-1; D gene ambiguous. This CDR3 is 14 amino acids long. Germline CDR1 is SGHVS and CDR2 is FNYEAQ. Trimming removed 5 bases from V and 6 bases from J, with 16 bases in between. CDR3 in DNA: TGTGCCAGCAGCCTCATTAGCGTCGGAGCTGAAGCTTTCTTT. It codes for CASSLISVGAEAFF.

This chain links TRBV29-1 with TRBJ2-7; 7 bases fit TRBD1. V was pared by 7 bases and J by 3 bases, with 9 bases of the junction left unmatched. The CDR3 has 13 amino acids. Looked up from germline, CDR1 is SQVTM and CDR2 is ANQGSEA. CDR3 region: CSAGDSLLYEQYF. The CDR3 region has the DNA TGCAGCGCCGGGGACAGCCTACTCTACGAGCAGTACTTC.